This TCR beta chain was obtained from a study of beta chain features in type 1 diabetes. Sorted CD4+ subsets: naive, central memory, regulatory, stem cell-like memory (CD45RO/CCR7/CD25/CD127/CD95/CD27 panel). Notes on the study in general: More deletions and fewer insertions at VDJ junctions were seen in type 1 diabetes patients.

This CDR3 has 15 amino acids. Losses at the gene ends were 0 bases for V and 5 bases for J; bases not matched to a gene: 3. Germline V gene data show CDR1 as MNHEY and CDR2 as SMNVEV (reference sequence). In the case of this clone: What it recognizes is unknown.

Of the isolated RNA, all was reverse transcribed, and so the sequenced material was expressed TCRB transcripts. Assay used: immunoSEQ multiplex PCR; TCRdb lists only in-frame clones, some missing. The sample records roughly 400,000 clones, about 14% being singletons. The chain combines TRBV27 with TRBJ2-1, with TRBD2 matching 8 bases. Sequenced material: naive CD4+ T cells from blood. This TCR was recovered from a woman between 18 and 29 years old in good health. In DNA, the CDR3 is TGTGCCAGCAGTTTATCGGCGGGAGGAAACAATGAGCAGTTCTTC. Its protein is CASSLSAGGNNEQFF.